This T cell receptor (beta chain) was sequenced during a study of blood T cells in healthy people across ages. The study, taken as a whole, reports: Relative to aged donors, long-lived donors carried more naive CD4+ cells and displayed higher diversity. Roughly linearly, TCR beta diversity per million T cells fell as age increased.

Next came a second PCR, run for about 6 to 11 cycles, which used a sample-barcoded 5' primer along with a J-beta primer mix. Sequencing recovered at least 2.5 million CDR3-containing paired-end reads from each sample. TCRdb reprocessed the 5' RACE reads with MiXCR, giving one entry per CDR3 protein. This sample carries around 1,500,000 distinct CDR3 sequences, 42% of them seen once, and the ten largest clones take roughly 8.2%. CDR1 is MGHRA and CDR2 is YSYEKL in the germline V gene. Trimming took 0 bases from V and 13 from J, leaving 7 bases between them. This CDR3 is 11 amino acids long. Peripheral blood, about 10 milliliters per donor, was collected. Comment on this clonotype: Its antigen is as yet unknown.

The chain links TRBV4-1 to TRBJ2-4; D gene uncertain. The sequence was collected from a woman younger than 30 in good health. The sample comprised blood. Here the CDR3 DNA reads TGCGCCAGCAGCCAAGATATCAAGCAGTACTTC. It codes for CASSQDIKQYF.